The present entry profiles one T cell receptor beta chain with its context. V was shortened by 2 bases and J by 0 bases, with 20 bases between the two germline ends. Germline assignment: CDR1 MNHNS and CDR2 SASEGT. The CDR3 has 18 residues. This record belongs to a study of T cells in pancreatic ductal adenocarcinoma. TCRdb's copy holds only in-frame clones and misses some; the assay was immunoSEQ multiplex PCR. Among tens of thousands of clones listed, approximately 94% were seen once. The selected patients with pancreatic ductal adenocarcinoma had surgery but no neoadjuvant therapy. The genes are TRBV6-1 and TRBJ2-7; D may be TRBD2 (6 bases). Sequences were obtained from PBMCs. This receptor was identified in a human donor with pancreatic ductal adenocarcinoma. This CDR3 is CASSERSAGGIPSYEQYF. DNA for the CDR3: TGTGCCAGCAGTGAAAGATCGGCGGGCGGGATCCCCTCCTACGAGCAGTACTTC.